Described below is a single TCR beta chain sequence and its context. Its cognate antigen has yet to be identified. No base quality values were provided; no much bigger clone lies one nucleotide off. The sample originates from a study of technical replicates of blood from a few donors (dated by TCRdb to about 2017). From V the trimming removes 3 bases and from J it removes 4 bases, while the gene matches leave 9 bases of the junction unaccounted for. The germline V gene encodes CDR1 SGDLS and CDR2 YYNGEE. Counted from cysteine to phenylalanine, this CDR3 has 16 amino acids. CDR3 DNA only is kept here, 48 bases in frame from base 1. Libraries were constructed by the immunoSEQ multiplex PCR assay. In TCRdb, the immuneACCESS table is reduced to in-frame sequences with V and J assigned. These tables do not hold every clone; where another copy was compared, an unresolved V gene accounts for under half, and the others remain unexplained. This sample is represented by around 79,000 clones; over 90% of them were singletons. Around 0.42% of the sample comes from the top ten.

Sequenced sample: T cells isolated from PBMCs. The rearrangement combines TRBV9 with TRBJ1-3; 8 of the junction bases match TRBD1. The sequence was collected from a human donor in good health. The nucleotide sequence is TGTGCCAGCAGCGATCGACAGGGGACAGCCGGAAACACCATATATTTT. Its product reads: CASSDRQGTAGNTIYF.